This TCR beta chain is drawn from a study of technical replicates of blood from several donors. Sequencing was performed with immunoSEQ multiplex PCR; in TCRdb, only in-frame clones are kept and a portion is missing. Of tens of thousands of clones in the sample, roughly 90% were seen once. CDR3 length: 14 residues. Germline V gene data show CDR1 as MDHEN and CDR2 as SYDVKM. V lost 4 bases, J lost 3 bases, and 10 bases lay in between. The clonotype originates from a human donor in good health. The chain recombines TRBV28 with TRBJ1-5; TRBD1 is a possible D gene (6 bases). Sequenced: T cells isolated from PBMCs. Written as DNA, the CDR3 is TGTGCCAGCAGTTCCGGACAGAACAATCAGCCCCAGCATTTT. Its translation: CASSSGQNNQPQHF.